The entry that follows covers one T cell receptor (beta chain) sequence. These data are taken from a study of blood T cell repertoires in COVID-19. Study details: Donors in the United States, Italy and Spain gave samples during acute or convalescent COVID-19. PBMCs, B-cell-depleted T cells, or T cells provided the cDNA or gDNA that made up the material.

The CDR3 runs to 14 residues. The V segment lost 4 bases and the J segment 7 bases; nucleotides outside the gene matches: 5. Germline values: CDR1 ENHRY, CDR2 SYGVKD. In the study's own analysis: Using reference gene primer amplification, nucleated cell counts were estimated. The protocol was immunoSEQ multiplex PCR, while the TCRdb copy is restricted to in-frame clones and leaves out a portion. V and J calls plus clone size are reproduced from that table; the DNA served to infer D and trimming. This sample has about 120,000 clones, with almost 70% found just once. The sequence was obtained from a woman aged 70-85 years with acute or convalescent COVID-19. The chain has TRBV10-3 and TRBJ2-1; 9 bases line up with TRBD2. Sequencing input: peripheral blood. DNA of the CDR3: TGTGCCATCAGTGCCGGGACTAGCAAGAATGAGCAGTTCTTC. It encodes CAISAGTSKNEQFF.